This T cell receptor beta chain was sequenced for a study of beta chain features in type 1 diabetes. The wider study: Patients shared similar age, gender and cell yields with healthy donors.

This CDR3 spans 13 amino acids. CDR1 is MNHEY, CDR2 SVGAGI, per germline. Trimming removed 5 bases from V and 4 bases from J, with 11 bases in between. What was sequenced were expressed TCRB transcripts, since all of the isolated RNA had been reverse transcribed. Assay: immunoSEQ multiplex PCR; the TCRdb copy retains only in-frame clones and omits some. The table records under 900,000 clones, around a sixth of them present only once. The clonotype was recovered from a woman younger than 30 in good health. The specimen was naive CD4+ T cells from blood. The V and J genes are TRBV6-5 and TRBJ1-2; perhaps TRBD1 as D (6 bases). CDR3: CASSARGPYGYTF. The CDR3 bases are TGTGCCAGCAGTGCCAGGGGTCCCTATGGCTACACCTTC.